The 3 T cell receptor beta chains reported below all come from one sample, sequenced in a study of blood T cell repertoires in COVID-19. Sequencing was performed with immunoSEQ multiplex PCR; in TCRdb, only in-frame clones are kept and a portion is missing. The table shows about half a million clones, with around 85% occurring only once. Input material: peripheral blood. These receptors were obtained from a human donor in a cohort sampled during active COVID-19.

The CDR3 bases are TGCGCCAGCAGCTTGTATGGACTAGGGGGCCAAGAGACCCAGTACTTC. Protein sequence: CASSLYGLGGQETQYF. The chain uses TRBV5-1 and TRBJ2-5; a weak D match, TRBD2 (7 bases). Germline CDR1 SGHRS, CDR2 YFSETQ. V was clipped by 1 base and J by 1 base, with 14 bases between them. The CDR3 runs to 16 residues. The whole variable domain, remainder taken from reference TRBV5-1 and TRBJ2-5, is KAGVTQTPRYLIKTRGQQVTLSCSPISGHRSVSWYQQTPGQGLQFLFEYFSETQRNKGNFPGRFSGRQFSNSRSEMNVSTLELGDSALYLCASSLYGLGGQETQYFGPGTRLLVL.

The V gene is TRBV6-5, the J gene TRBJ2-1, with D perhaps matching TRBD2 (5 bases). The CDR3 covers 16 residues. V lost 0 bases and J 3 bases, leaving 12 bases between the germline ends. CDR1 is MNHEY and CDR2 is SVGAGI in the germline V gene. The CDR3 DNA follows: TGTGCCAGCAGTTACTCGTTGGACTTTTTCTACAATGAGCAGTTCTTC. Translating it yields CASSYSLDFFYNEQFF.

Only one count was recorded for this clone. Other DNA sequences in the sample encode the same CDR3. The chain carries TRBV30 and TRBJ1-4; 8 nucleotides line up with TRBD1. The CDR3 is 12 residues long. In germline, CDR1 is GTSNPN, CDR2 SVGIG (reference sequence). V gave up 3 bases and J gave up 8 bases; unmatched junction bases: 2. CDR3 in DNA: TGTGCCTGGAGGAGGACAGGGGAAAAACTGTTTTTT. Translating gives CAWRRTGEKLFF.